This is a list of T cell receptor beta chains from one sample in a study of T cell responses to AZD1222 COVID-19 vaccine. Sequencing used immunoSEQ multiplex PCR; TCRdb keeps in-frame clones, though not all of them. This table has 85,000 to 90,000 clones, 88% appearing once. The source was peripheral blood, collected on day 0 of AZD1222 vaccination. These receptors originate from an adult in good health. Both conserved end residues are part of each CDR3. The D gene is left open where the match is weak. Some rows have no size entry. The others give once, few or many, or a class for an expanded clone.

v_gene: TRBV6-5
j_gene: TRBJ1-2
len: 13
d_gene: TRBD1
abundance: -
CDR3nt: TGTGCCAGCAGCGGGACAGGGTCGAATGGCTACACCTTC
CDR3aa: CASSGTGSNGYTF

v_gene: TRBV28
j_gene: TRBJ2-3
len: 12
d_gene: -
abundance: once
CDR3nt: TGTGCCAGCAGTTGGGGAACAGATACGCAGTATTTT
CDR3aa: CASSWGTDTQYF

v_gene: TRBV5-1
j_gene: TRBJ1-6
len: 16
d_gene: TRBD1
abundance: -
CDR3nt: TGCGCCAGCAGCCAGGGACAGGGGGCCGAGAATTCACCCCTCCACTTT
CDR3aa: CASSQGQGAENSPLHF

v_gene: TRBV4-1
j_gene: TRBJ2-1
len: 15
d_gene: -
abundance: -
CDR3nt: TGCGCCAGCAGCCTGCTCGGCGGATCCTACAATGAGCAGTTCTTC
CDR3aa: CASSLLGGSYNEQFF

v_gene: TRBV10-2
j_gene: TRBJ2-5
len: 14
d_gene: TRBD1
abundance: -
CDR3nt: TGCGCCAGCAGAGGGACAGCATTTGAAGAGACCCAGTACTTC
CDR3aa: CASRGTAFEETQYF

v_gene: TRBV28
j_gene: TRBJ1-5
len: 12
d_gene: -
abundance: -
CDR3nt: TGTGCCAGCAGCACGAGGAATCAGCCCCAGCATTTT
CDR3aa: CASSTRNQPQHF

v_gene: TRBV28
j_gene: TRBJ1-4
len: 16
d_gene: -
abundance: -
CDR3nt: TGTGCCAGCAGTTCACCTCAGAGGGGTTCCAATGAAAAACTGTTTTTT
CDR3aa: CASSSPQRGSNEKLFF

v_gene: TRBV28
j_gene: TRBJ1-1
len: 12
d_gene: TRBD1
abundance: once
CDR3nt: TGTGCCAGCAGTTCACAGGGGGTGGGAGCTTTCTTT
CDR3aa: CASSSQGVGAFF

v_gene: TRBV28
j_gene: TRBJ1-4
len: 15
d_gene: -
abundance: -
CDR3nt: TGTGCCAGCAGACCGCTCAGGGACCTTAATGAAAAACTGTTTTTT
CDR3aa: CASRPLRDLNEKLFF

v_gene: TRBV5-6
j_gene: TRBJ2-3
len: 14
d_gene: -
abundance: -
CDR3nt: TGTGCCAGCAGCTTGGGGACAGACACAGATACGCAGTATTTT
CDR3aa: CASSLGTDTDTQYF

v_gene: TRBV9
j_gene: TRBJ2-7
len: 16
d_gene: TRBD2
abundance: -
CDR3nt: TGTGCCAGCAGCGCATCAGGTAGCGGGACCCCTTACGAGCAGTACTTC
CDR3aa: CASSASGSGTPYEQYF

v_gene: TRBV2
j_gene: TRBJ1-5
len: 15
d_gene: TRBD1
abundance: -
CDR3nt: TGTGCCAGCACAGGACCAGGGGGCGCCGATCAGCCCCAGCATTTT
CDR3aa: CASTGPGGADQPQHF

v_gene: TRBV5-1
j_gene: TRBJ2-1
len: 17
d_gene: TRBD2
abundance: -
CDR3nt: TGCGCCAGCAGCTTTTACCCCGCGGGACTAGCCAACAATGAGCAGTTCTTC
CDR3aa: CASSFYPAGLANNEQFF

v_gene: TRBV4-2
j_gene: TRBJ1-2
len: 13
d_gene: -
abundance: few
CDR3nt: TGTGCCAGCAGCCAAGGAGCTAACTATGGCTACACCTTC
CDR3aa: CASSQGANYGYTF

v_gene: TRBV4-1
j_gene: TRBJ2-2
len: 17
d_gene: TRBD2
abundance: many
CDR3nt: TGCGCCAGCAGCCAAGGGGGACTAGCGGTCAACACCGGGGAGCTGTTTTTT
CDR3aa: CASSQGGLAVNTGELFF

v_gene: TRBV13
j_gene: TRBJ1-2
len: 14
d_gene: -
abundance: -
CDR3nt: TGTGCCAGCAGCACAGGTCAGGGAATCTATGGCTACACCTTC
CDR3aa: CASSTGQGIYGYTF

v_gene: TRBV7-2
j_gene: TRBJ1-2
len: 15
d_gene: TRBD1
abundance: -
CDR3nt: TGTGCCAGCAGCTCGGGTGGACAGGGGGCCCTTGGCTACACCTTC
CDR3aa: CASSSGGQGALGYTF

v_gene: TRBV7-3
j_gene: TRBJ2-1
len: 15
d_gene: TRBD2
abundance: once
CDR3nt: TGTGCCAGCAGCTTATCCGGGACTAGCGGCTCCGAGCAGTTCTTC
CDR3aa: CASSLSGTSGSEQFF